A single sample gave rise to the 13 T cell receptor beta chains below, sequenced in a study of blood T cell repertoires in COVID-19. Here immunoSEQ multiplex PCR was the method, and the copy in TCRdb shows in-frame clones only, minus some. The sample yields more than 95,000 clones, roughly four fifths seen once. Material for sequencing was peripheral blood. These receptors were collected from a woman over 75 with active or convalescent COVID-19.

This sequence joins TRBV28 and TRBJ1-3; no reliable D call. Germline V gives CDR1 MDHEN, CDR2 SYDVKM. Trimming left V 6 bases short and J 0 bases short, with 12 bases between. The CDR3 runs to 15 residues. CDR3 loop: CASSDGSTSGNTIYF. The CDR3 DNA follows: TGTGCCAGCAGCGACGGGTCGACCTCTGGAAACACCATATATTTT.

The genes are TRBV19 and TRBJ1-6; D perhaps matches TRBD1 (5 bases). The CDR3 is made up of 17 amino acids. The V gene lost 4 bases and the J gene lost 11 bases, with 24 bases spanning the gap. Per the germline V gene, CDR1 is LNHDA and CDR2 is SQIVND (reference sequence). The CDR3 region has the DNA TGTGCCAGTAGTACGCGAACCCCAGGGCAGGGAATACCACCCCTCCACTTT. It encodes CASSTRTPGQGIPPLHF.

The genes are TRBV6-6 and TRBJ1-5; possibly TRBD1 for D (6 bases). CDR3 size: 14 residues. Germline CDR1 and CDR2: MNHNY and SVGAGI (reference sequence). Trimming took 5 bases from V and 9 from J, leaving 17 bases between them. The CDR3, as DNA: TGTGCCAGCAGTATCGAACAGGGTTCTGGGCCCCAGCATTTT. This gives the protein CASSIEQGSGPQHF.

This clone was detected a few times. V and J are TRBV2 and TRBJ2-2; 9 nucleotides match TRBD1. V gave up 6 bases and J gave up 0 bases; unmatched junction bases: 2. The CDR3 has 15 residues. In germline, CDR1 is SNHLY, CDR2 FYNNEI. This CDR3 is CASRRTGANTGELFF. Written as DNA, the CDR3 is TGTGCCAGCAGGCGGACAGGGGCGAACACCGGGGAGCTGTTTTTT.

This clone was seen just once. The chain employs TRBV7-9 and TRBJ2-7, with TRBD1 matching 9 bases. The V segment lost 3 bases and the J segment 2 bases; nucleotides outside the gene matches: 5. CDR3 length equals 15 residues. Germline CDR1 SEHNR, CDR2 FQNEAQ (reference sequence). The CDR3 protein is CASSLGQGPTYEQYF. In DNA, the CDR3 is TGTGCCAGCAGCTTGGGACAGGGCCCAACCTACGAGCAGTACTTC. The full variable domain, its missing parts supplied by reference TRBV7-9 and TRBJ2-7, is DTGVSQNPRHKITKRGQNVTFRCDPISEHNRLYWYRQTLGQGPEFLTYFQNEAQLEKSRLLSDRFSAERPKGSFSTLEIQRTEQGDSAMYLCASSLGQGPTYEQYFGPGTRLTVT.

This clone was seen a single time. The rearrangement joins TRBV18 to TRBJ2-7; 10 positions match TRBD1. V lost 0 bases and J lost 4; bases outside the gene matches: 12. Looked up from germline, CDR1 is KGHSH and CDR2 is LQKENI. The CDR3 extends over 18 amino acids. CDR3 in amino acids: CASSPPIFGTGDFYEQYF. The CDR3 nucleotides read TGTGCCAGCTCACCACCGATTTTCGGGACAGGGGACTTTTACGAGCAGTACTTC.

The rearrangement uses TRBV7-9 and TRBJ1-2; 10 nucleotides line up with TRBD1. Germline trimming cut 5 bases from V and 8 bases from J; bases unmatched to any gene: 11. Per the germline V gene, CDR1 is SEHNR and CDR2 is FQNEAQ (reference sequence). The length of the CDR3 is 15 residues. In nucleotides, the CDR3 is TGTGCCAGCAGCCAAAAGACAGGGGGCGACGGAGGCTACACCTTC. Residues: CASSQKTGGDGGYTF.

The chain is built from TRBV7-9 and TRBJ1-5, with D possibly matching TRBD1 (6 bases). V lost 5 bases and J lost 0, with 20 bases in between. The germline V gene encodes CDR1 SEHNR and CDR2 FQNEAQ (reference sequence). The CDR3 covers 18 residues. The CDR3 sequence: CASSHAQGQESSNQPQHF. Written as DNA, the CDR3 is TGTGCCAGCAGCCACGCCCAGGGGCAGGAGAGTAGCAATCAGCCCCAGCATTTT.

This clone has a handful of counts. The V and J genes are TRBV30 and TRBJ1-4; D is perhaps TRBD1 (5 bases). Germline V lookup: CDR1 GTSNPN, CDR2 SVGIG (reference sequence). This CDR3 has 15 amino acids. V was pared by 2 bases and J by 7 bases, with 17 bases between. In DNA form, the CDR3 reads TGTGCCTGGAGTCCATTTCAGGGACTGGCTGAAAAACTGTTTTTT. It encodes CAWSPFQGLAEKLFF.

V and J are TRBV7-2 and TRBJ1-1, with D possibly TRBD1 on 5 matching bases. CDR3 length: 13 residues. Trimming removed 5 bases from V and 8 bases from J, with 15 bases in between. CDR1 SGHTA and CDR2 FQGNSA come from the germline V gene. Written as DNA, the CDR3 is TGTGCCAGCAGCGTAGACAGCCCTTCAGAAGCTTTCTTT. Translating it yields CASSVDSPSEAFF. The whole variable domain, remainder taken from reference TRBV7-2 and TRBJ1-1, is GAGVSQSPSNKVTEKGKDVELRCDPISGHTALYWYRQSLGQGLEFLIYFQGNSAPDKSGLPSDRFSAERTGGSVSTLTIQRTQQEDSAVYLCASSVDSPSEAFFGQGTRLTVV.

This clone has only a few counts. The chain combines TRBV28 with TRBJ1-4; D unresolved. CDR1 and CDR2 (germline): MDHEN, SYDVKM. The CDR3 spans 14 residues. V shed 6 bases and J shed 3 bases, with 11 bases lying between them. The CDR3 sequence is CASRTIRANEKLFF. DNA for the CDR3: TGTGCCAGCAGAACAATTCGGGCTAATGAAAAACTGTTTTTT.

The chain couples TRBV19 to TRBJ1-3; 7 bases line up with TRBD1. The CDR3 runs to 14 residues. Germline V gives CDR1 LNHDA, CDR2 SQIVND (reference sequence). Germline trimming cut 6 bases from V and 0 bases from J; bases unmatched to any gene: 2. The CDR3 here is CASSGTVSGNTIYF. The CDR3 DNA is TGTGCCAGTAGCGGGACAGTCTCTGGAAACACCATATATTTT.

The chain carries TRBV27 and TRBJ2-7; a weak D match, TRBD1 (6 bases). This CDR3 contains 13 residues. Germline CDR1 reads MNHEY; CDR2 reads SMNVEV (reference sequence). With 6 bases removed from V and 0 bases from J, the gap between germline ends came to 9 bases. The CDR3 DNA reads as TGTGCCAGCAGCAGGGGACCCTCCTACGAGCAGTACTTC. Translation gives CASSRGPSYEQYF.